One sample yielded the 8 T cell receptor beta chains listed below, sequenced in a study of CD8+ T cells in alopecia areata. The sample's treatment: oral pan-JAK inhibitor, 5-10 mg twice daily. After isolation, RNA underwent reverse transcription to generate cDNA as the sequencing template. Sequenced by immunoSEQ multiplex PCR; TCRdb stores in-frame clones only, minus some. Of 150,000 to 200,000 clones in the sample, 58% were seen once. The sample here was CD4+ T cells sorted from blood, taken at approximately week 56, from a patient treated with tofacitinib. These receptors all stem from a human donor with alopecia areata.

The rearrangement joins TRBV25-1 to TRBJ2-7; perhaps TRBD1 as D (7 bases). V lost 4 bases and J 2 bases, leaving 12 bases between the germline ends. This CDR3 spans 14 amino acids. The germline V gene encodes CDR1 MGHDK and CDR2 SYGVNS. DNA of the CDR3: TGTGCCAGCAGTGCCAGGGGGGCGCCCTACGAGCAGTACTTC. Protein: CASSARGAPYEQYF.

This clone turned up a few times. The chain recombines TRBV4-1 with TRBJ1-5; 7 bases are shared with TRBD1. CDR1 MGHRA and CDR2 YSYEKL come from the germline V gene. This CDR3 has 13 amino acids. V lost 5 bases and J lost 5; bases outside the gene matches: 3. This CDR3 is CASSDRDYQPQHF. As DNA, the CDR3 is TGCGCCAGCAGCGACAGGGACTATCAGCCCCAGCATTTT.

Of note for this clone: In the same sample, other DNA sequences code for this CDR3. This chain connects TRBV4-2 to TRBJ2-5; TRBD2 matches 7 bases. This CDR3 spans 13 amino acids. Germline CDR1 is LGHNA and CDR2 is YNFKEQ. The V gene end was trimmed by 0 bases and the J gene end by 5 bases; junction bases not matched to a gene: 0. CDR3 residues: CASSQEGGETQYF. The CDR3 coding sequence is TGTGCCAGCAGCCAAGAGGGGGGGGAGACCCAGTACTTC.

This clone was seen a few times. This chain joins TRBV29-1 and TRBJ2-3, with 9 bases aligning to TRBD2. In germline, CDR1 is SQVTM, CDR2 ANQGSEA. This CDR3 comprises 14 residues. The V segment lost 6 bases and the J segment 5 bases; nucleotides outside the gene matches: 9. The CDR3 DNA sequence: TGCAGCGTGAACGGCGGGGGGGCTGTAGATACGCAGTATTTT. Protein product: CSVNGGGAVDTQYF.

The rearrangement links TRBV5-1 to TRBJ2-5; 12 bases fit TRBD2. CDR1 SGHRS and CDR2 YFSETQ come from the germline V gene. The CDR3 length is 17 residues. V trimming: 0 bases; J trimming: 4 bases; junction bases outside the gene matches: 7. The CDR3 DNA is TGCGCCAGCAGCTTGGGACTAGCGGGGGCCACAGGAGAGACCCAGTACTTC. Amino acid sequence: CASSLGLAGATGETQYF.

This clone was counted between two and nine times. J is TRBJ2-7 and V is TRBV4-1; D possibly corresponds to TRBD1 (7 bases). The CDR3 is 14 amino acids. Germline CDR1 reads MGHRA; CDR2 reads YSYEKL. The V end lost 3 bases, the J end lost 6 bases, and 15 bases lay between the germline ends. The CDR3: CASSQGAQGGEQYF. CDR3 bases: TGCGCCAGCAGCCAGGGGGCCCAGGGGGGCGAGCAGTACTTC.

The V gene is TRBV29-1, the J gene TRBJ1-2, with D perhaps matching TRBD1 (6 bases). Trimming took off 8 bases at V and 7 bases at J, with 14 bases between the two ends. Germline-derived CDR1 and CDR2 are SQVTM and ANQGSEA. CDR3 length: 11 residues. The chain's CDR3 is CSTDRKSGYTF. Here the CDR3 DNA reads TGCAGCACCGACAGGAAGAGTGGCTACACCTTC.

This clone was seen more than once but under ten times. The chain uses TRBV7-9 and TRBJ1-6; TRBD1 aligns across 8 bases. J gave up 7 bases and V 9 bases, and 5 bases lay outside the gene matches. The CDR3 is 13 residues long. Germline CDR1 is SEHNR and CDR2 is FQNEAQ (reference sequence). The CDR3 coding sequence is TGTGCCAGTAACAGGGGGGAAAATTCACCCCTCCACTTT. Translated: CASNRGENSPLHF. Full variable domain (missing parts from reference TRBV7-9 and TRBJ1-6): DTGVSQNPRHKITKRGQNVTFRCDPISEHNRLYWYRQTLGQGPEFLTYFQNEAQLEKSRLLSDRFSAERPKGSFSTLEIQRTEQGDSAMYLCASNRGENSPLHFGNGTRLTVT.